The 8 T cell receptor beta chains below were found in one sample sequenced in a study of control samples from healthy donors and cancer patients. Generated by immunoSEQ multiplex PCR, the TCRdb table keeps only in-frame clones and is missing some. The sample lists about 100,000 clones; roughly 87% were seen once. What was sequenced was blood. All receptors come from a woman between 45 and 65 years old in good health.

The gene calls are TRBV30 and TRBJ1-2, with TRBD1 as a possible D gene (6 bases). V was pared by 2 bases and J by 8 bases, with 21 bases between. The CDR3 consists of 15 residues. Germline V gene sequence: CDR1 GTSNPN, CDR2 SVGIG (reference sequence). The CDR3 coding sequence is TGTGCCTGGAGTCCTCGGGACCAGGGGAAGAGGGGCTACACCTTC. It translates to CAWSPRDQGKRGYTF. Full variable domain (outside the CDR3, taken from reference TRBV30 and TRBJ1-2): SQTIHQWPATLVQPVGSPLSLECTVEGTSNPNLYWYRQAAGRGLQLLFYSVGIGQISSEVPQNLSASRPQDRQFILSSKKLLLSDSGFYLCAWSPRDQGKRGYTFGSGTRLTVV.

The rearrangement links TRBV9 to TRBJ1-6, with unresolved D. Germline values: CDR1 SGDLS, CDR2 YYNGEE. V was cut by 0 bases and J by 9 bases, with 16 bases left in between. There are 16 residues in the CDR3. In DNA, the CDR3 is TGTGCCAGCAGCGTAGAGGGTAGCCCTGGATTTTCACCCCTCCACTTT. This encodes CASSVEGSPGFSPLHF.

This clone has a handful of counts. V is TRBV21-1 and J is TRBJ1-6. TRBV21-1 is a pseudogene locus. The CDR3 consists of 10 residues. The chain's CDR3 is CASSTLPLHF. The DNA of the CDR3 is TGTGCCAGCAGCACCCTTCCCCTCCACTTT.

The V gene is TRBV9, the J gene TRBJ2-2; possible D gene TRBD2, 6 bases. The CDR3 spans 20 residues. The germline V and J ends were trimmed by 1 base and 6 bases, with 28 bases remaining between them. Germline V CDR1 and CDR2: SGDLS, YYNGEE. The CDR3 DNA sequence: TGTGCCAGCAGCGTATCGGAAAAGGCAAGGAGGGCCAGTTACTCCGGGGAGCTGTTTTTT. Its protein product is CASSVSEKARRASYSGELFF. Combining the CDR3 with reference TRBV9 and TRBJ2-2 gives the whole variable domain DSGVTQTPKHLITATGQRVTLRCSPRSGDLSVYWYQQSLDQGLQFLIQYYNGEERAKGNILERFSAQQFPDLHSELNLSSLELGDSALYFCASSVSEKARRASYSGELFFGEGSRLTVL.

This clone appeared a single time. The CDR3 nucleotides read TGCGCCAGCAGCTTGGCGGATTTCCAGGCCAAAAACATTCAGTACTTC. Its protein is CASSLADFQAKNIQYF. J is TRBJ2-4 and V is TRBV5-1, with D unresolved. Between the trimmed V and J ends, which lost 0 bases and 1 base, there was a span of 11 bases. The CDR3 runs to 16 residues. Germline CDR1 reads SGHRS; CDR2 reads YFSETQ.

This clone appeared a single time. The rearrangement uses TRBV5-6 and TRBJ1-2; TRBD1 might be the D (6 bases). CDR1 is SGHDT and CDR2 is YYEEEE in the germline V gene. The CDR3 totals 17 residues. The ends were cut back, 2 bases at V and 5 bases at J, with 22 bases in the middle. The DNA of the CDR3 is TGTGCCAGCAGCTTCGGGACACGGCGCGTCTTTCTTTATGGCTACACCTTC. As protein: CASSFGTRRVFLYGYTF.

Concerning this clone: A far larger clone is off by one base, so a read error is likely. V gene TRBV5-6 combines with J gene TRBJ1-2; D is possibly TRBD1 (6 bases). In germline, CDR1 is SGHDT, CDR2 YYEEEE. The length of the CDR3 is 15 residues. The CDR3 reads CACSPGTYGGGGYTF. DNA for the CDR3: TGTGCCTGCAGCCCGGGGACATACGGCGGTGGTGGCTACACCTTC.

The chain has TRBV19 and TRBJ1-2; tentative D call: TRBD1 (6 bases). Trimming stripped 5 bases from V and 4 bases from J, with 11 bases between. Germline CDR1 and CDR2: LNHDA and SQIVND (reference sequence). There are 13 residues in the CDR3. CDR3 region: CASSFTGSYGYTF. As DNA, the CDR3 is TGTGCCAGTAGTTTTACAGGGTCCTATGGCTACACCTTC.